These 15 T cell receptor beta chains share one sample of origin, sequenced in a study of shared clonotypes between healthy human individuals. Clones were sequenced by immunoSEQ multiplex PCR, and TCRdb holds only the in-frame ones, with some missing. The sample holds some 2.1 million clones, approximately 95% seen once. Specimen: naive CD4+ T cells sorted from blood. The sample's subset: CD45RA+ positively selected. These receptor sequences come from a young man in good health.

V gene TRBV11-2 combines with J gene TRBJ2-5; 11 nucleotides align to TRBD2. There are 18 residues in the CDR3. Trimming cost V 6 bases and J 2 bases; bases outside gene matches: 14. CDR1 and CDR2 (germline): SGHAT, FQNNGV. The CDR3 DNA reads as TGTGCCAGCAGTTCCCAACGACTAGCGGGAACTCCTCAAGAGACCCAGTACTTC. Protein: CASSSQRLAGTPQETQYF.

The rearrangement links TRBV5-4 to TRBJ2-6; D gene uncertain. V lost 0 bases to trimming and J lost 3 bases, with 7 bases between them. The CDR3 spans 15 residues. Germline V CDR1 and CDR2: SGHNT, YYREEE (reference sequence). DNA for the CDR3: TGTGCCAGCAGCTTGGACGAATATGGGGCCAACGTCCTGACTTTC. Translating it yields CASSLDEYGANVLTF.

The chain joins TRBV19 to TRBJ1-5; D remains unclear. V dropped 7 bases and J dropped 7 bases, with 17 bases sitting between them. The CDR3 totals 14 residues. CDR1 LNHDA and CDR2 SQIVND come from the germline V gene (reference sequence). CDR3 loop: CASNRGSLGQPQHF. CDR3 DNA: TGTGCCAGTAATAGAGGGAGTCTCGGCCAGCCCCAGCATTTT.

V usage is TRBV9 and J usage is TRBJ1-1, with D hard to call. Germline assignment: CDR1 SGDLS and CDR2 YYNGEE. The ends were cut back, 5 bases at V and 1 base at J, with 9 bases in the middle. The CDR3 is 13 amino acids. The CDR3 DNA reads TGTGCCAGCAGGGGGATGGAGAACACTGAAGCTTTCTTT. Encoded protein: CASRGMENTEAFF.

The CDR3 protein is CAIRADRALSGNTIYF. DNA for the CDR3: TGTGCCATCAGGGCGGACAGGGCCCTCTCTGGAAACACCATATATTTT. The J gene is TRBJ1-3, the V gene TRBV10-3; 8 bases align to TRBD1. The CDR3 is made up of 16 amino acids. With V trimmed by 6 bases and J by 0 bases, 7 bases remained unmatched. Germline CDR1 and CDR2: ENHRY and SYGVKD.

The CDR3 sequence: CASSAGLAGGPMDTQYF. CDR3 nucleotide sequence: TGTGCCAGCAGTGCGGGACTAGCGGGGGGGCCGATGGATACGCAGTATTTT. The chain couples TRBV6-1 to TRBJ2-3; TRBD2 matches at 16 bases. V dropped 4 bases and J dropped 6; count of bases not matched to a gene: 7. The germline gives CDR1 MNHNS, CDR2 SASEGT. The CDR3 has 17 residues.

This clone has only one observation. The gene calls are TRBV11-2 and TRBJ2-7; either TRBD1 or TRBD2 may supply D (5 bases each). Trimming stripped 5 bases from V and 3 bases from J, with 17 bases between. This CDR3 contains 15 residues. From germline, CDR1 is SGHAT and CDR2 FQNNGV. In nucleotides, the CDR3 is TGTGCCAGCAGCCTTTCCGGGACCTCACACTACGAGCAGTACTTC. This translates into CASSLSGTSHYEQYF.

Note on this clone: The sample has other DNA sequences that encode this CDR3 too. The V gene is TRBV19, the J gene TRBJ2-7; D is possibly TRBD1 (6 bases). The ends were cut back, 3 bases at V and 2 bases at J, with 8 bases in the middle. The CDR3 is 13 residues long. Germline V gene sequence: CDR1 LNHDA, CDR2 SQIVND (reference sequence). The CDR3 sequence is CASSIQGTYEQYF. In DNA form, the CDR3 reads TGTGCCAGTAGTATTCAGGGGACCTACGAGCAGTACTTC.

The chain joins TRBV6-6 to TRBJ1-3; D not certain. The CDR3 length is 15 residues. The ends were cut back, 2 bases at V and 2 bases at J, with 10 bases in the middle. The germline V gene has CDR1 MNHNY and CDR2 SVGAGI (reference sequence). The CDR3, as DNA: TGTGCCAGCAGTTACCCGGACGGAGCTGGAAACACCATATATTTT. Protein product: CASSYPDGAGNTIYF.

The DNA of the CDR3 is TGTGCCAGCAGCTTCGGCAGCGGGAGCTTAGGGAAGCAGTTCTTC. This translates into CASSFGSGSLGKQFF. The rearrangement uses TRBV5-6 and TRBJ2-1; 8 bases match TRBD2. The J segment lost 11 bases and the V segment lost 2 bases, leaving 12 bases of the junction unmatched. The CDR3 runs 15 residues. Germline CDR1 SGHDT, CDR2 YYEEEE.

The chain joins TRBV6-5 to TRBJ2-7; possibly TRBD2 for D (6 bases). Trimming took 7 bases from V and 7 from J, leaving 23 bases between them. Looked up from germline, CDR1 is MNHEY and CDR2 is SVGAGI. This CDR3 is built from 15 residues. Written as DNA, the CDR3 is TGTGCCAGCACCCCCCGGGGGTCTTTGACGGGTGAGCAGTACTTC. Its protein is CASTPRGSLTGEQYF.

CDR3 amino acids: CASSYPGQGRSTDTQYF. Here the CDR3 DNA reads TGTGCCAGCAGCTACCCGGGACAGGGGCGCAGCACAGATACGCAGTATTTT. The chain has TRBV5-6 and TRBJ2-3, with 10 bases fitting TRBD1. CDR3 length: 17 residues. Germline V CDR1 and CDR2: SGHDT, YYEEEE. The junction had 7 bases not matched to a gene; V was cut back by 3 bases and J by 0 bases.

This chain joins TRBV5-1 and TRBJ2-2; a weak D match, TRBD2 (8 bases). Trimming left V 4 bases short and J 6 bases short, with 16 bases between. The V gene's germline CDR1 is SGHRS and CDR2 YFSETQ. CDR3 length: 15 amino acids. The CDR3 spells CASSPGGGAAGELFF. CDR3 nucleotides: TGCGCCAGCAGCCCGGGAGGGGGCGCGGCCGGGGAGCTGTTTTTT.

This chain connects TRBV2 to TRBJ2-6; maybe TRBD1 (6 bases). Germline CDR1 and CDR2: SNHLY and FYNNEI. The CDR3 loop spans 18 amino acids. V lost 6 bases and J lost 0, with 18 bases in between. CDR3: CASRPMGQMFSGANVLTF. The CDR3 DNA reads TGTGCCAGCAGGCCGATGGGACAAATGTTCTCTGGGGCCAACGTCCTGACTTTC.

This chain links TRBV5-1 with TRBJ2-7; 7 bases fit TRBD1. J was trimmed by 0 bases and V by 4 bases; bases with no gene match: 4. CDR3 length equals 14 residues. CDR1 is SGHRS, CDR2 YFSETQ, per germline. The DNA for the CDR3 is TGCGCCAGCAGCGCCAGACAGGGCTCCTACGAGCAGTACTTC. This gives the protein CASSARQGSYEQYF.